Each of the 25 T cell receptor beta chains below was sequenced from the same sample in a study of T cell repertoires in cytomegalovirus infection. No antigen has been assigned to these receptors. TCRdb re-called the reads with MiXCR, one entry per CDR3 protein. The repertoire holds roughly 280,000 distinct CDR3 sequences, with under 25% as singletons. The specimen comprised cultured PBMCs, sampled from culture after CMV antigen stimulation. The receptors originated from a human donor in good health (CMV status not recorded). Some clones in this sample may be carry-over from other donors' samples.

The rearrangement uses TRBV7-2 and TRBJ1-2; possibly TRBD1 for D (5 bases). V dropped 5 bases and J dropped 4 bases, with 11 bases sitting between them. Germline lookup yields CDR1 SGHTA and CDR2 FQGNSA. The CDR3 contains 13 residues. This chain's CDR3 is CASSPAGLYGYTF. Here the CDR3 DNA reads TGTGCCAGCAGCCCCGCGGGGCTCTATGGCTACACCTTC.

This clonotype was detected a few times. This rearrangement joins TRBV7-9 to TRBJ2-5; D gene ambiguous. Germline lookup yields CDR1 SEHNR and CDR2 FQNEAQ (reference sequence). The CDR3 length is 14 residues. Trimming cost V 0 bases and J 2 bases, with 7 bases left between them. The CDR3 sequence is CASSLASRQETQYF. The CDR3 DNA follows: TGTGCCAGCAGCTTAGCGAGCAGGCAAGAGACCCAGTACTTC.

V gene TRBV30 combines with J gene TRBJ2-1; no reliable D call. V was pared by 3 bases and J by 8 bases, with 8 bases between. CDR3 length: 11 residues. Germline V gene data show CDR1 as GTSNPN and CDR2 as SVGIG (reference sequence). The chain's CDR3 is CAWSVVDEQFF. The CDR3 nucleotides are TGTGCCTGGAGCGTGGTCGATGAGCAGTTCTTC.

This clonotype was detected only a few times. V usage is TRBV5-1 and J usage is TRBJ1-1; D might be TRBD1 (5 bases). CDR3 size: 15 residues. Germline CDR1 and CDR2: SGHRS and YFSETQ. V was clipped by 1 base and J by 3 bases, with 13 bases between them. CDR3 DNA sequence: TGCGCCAGCAGCTTGTGGTCAGGAGGGGACACTGAAGCTTTCTTT. Protein sequence: CASSLWSGGDTEAFF.

In this sample, this clonotype turned up a few times. This chain uses TRBV7-2 with TRBJ2-3; 15 bases match TRBD2. V shed 1 base and J 5 bases; nucleotides not matched to a gene: 19. CDR1 SGHTA and CDR2 FQGNSA come from the germline V gene. This CDR3 spans 22 amino acids. The DNA for the CDR3 is TGTGCCAGCAGCTTAGAGTCGCGGGCCCTATGGACTAGCGGGAGGGCCCTAGATACGCAGTATTTT. This sequence encodes CASSLESRALWTSGRALDTQYF.

This clonotype was picked up a small number of times. The chain employs TRBV28 and TRBJ2-5; the D call may be TRBD1 or TRBD2 (6 bases each). Germline-derived CDR1 and CDR2 are MDHEN and SYDVKM. This CDR3 region has 16 residues. Trimming stripped 3 bases from V and 2 bases from J, with 16 bases between. This chain's CDR3 is CASSFGGGYRQETQYF. The CDR3 DNA sequence: TGTGCCAGCAGTTTTGGAGGGGGGTACCGGCAAGAGACCCAGTACTTC.

The gene calls are TRBV7-9 and TRBJ1-1; no clear D gene. V dropped 2 bases and J dropped 4 bases, with 8 bases sitting between them. The length of the CDR3 is 13 residues. CDR1 is SEHNR, CDR2 FQNEAQ, per germline (reference sequence). The CDR3 DNA sequence: TGTGCCAGCAGCTTACCGCCACGCACTGAAGCTTTCTTT. This translates into CASSLPPRTEAFF.

In this sample, this clonotype turned up a few times. This chain connects TRBV24-1 to TRBJ2-3; no firm D call. Between the trimmed V and J ends, which lost 4 bases and 2 bases, there was a span of 6 bases. CDR1 and CDR2 from the germline V gene are KGHDR and SFDVKD. There are 13 residues in the CDR3. The CDR3: CATSDGTTDTQYF. CDR3 sequence (DNA): TGTGCCACCAGTGACGGTACCACAGATACGCAGTATTTT.

This sequence joins TRBV18 and TRBJ1-1; D gene unclear. Germline CDR1 reads KGHSH; CDR2 reads LQKENI. The CDR3 has 13 amino acids. V lost 3 bases to trimming and J lost 3 bases, with 8 bases between them. The CDR3 loop is CASSPDTYTEAFF. The CDR3 DNA follows: TGTGCCAGCTCACCCGACACCTACACTGAAGCTTTCTTT.

The chain has TRBV6-2 or TRBV6-3 and TRBJ2-1; 7 nucleotides match TRBD2. V dropped 5 bases and J dropped 12; count of bases not matched to a gene: 7. CDR3 length: 12 residues. The germline V gene has CDR1 MNHEY and CDR2 SVGEGT. CDR3 nucleotide sequence: TGTGCCAGCAGTCCCAGCGGGAACTCGCAGTTCTTC. Its protein product is CASSPSGNSQFF.

A few counts support this clonotype. The V call is TRBV11-2, the J call TRBJ2-1, with 14 bases aligning to TRBD2. Trimming took 2 bases from V and 3 from J; bases not matched to a gene: 6. Germline V gene sequence: CDR1 SGHAT, CDR2 FQNNGV. The CDR3 runs 18 residues. The chain's CDR3 is CASSLLRTSGRIYNEQFF. The CDR3 DNA follows: TGTGCCAGCAGCTTACTCCGGACTAGCGGGAGGATCTACAATGAGCAGTTCTTC.

The chain links TRBV28 to TRBJ1-2, with 11 bases aligning to TRBD1. The CDR3 sequence is 17 residues long. The germline V gene has CDR1 MDHEN and CDR2 SYDVKM. V shed 6 bases, J shed 4 bases, and the junction held 13 bases outside the gene matches. The CDR3: CASRQPGQGVRGYGYTF. The CDR3 DNA reads as TGTGCCAGCAGGCAACCGGGACAGGGGGTTCGGGGCTATGGCTACACCTTC.

This clonotype was detected only a few times. The CDR3 region is CASSLSRARIWEAFF. The CDR3 DNA sequence: TGTGCCAGCAGCTTATCCCGCGCGCGAATTTGGGAAGCTTTCTTT. The chain is built from TRBV7-8 and TRBJ1-1, with D hard to call. This CDR3 has 15 amino acids. Germline CDR1 and CDR2: SGHVS and FQNEAQ. The ends were cut back, 2 bases at V and 8 bases at J, with 18 bases in the middle. Full variable domain (remainder filled in from reference TRBV7-8 and TRBJ1-1): GAGVSQSPRYKVAKRGQDVALRCDPISGHVSLFWYQQALGQGPEFLTYFQNEAQLDKSGLPSDRFFAERPEGSVSTLKIQRTQQEDSAVYLCASSLSRARIWEAFFGQGTRLTVV.

There are many counts of this clonotype. The chain links TRBV4-3 to TRBJ2-5; 9 bases are a match to TRBD2. J lost 0 bases, V lost 2 bases, and 16 bases had no gene match. Per germline, CDR1 LGHNA and CDR2 YSLEER. The CDR3 consists of 20 residues. This CDR3 is CASSQRRGPSGEPHQETQYF. The DNA for the CDR3 is TGCGCCAGCAGCCAACGGCGGGGTCCTAGCGGGGAACCGCACCAAGAGACCCAGTACTTC.

This chain uses TRBV9 with TRBJ2-1; D unresolved. The length of the CDR3 is 17 residues. V lost 4 bases, J lost 1 base, and 18 bases lay in between. Germline assignment: CDR1 SGDLS and CDR2 YYNGEE. The CDR3 loop reads CASSLLGVPLSYNEQFF. Here the CDR3 DNA reads TGTGCCAGCAGCCTCCTAGGAGTCCCCTTATCCTACAATGAGCAGTTCTTC.

This clonotype was found once. V gene TRBV29-1 combines with J gene TRBJ2-2, with 10 bases fitting TRBD1. CDR3 length equals 14 residues. The junction had 2 bases not matched to a gene; V was cut back by 4 bases and J by 3 bases. The germline V gene has CDR1 SQVTM and CDR2 ANQGSEA. The CDR3 DNA sequence: TGCAGCGTTGTGGGGACAGGGGACACCGGGGAGCTGTTTTTT. It encodes CSVVGTGDTGELFF.

This clonotype was counted between two and nine times. The chain links TRBV12-3 or TRBV12-4 to TRBJ1-2; tentative D call: TRBD1 (5 bases). The CDR3 loop spans 14 amino acids. V was shortened by 5 bases and J by 0 bases, with 10 bases between the two germline ends. In DNA form, the CDR3 reads TGTGCCAGCAGTCGGACACCAGCTAACTATGGCTACACCTTC. Protein sequence: CASSRTPANYGYTF.

This clonotype was counted only a few times. The V call is TRBV11-2, the J call TRBJ1-3; 7 bases fit TRBD1. The CDR3 is made up of 17 amino acids. Losses at the gene ends were 3 bases for V and 0 bases for J; bases not matched to a gene: 8. Germline CDR1 is SGHAT and CDR2 is FQNNGV. CDR3 bases: TGTGCCAGCAGCTTGGGACAGCCGAAAACCTCTGGAAACACCATATATTTT. The encoded protein is CASSLGQPKTSGNTIYF.

This clonotype was detected ten times or more. The rearrangement joins TRBV12-3 or TRBV12-4 to TRBJ2-5, with TRBD1 identical over 10 bases. J gave up 4 bases and V 3 bases, and 11 bases lay outside the gene matches. This CDR3 is 17 amino acids long. CDR3 loop: CASSFRSGTGVGETQYF. The CDR3 nucleotides read TGTGCCAGCAGTTTCCGATCCGGGACAGGGGTTGGAGAGACCCAGTACTTC.

This clonotype has a count of ten or more. The chain uses TRBV6-1 and TRBJ2-7; TRBD2 matches 8 bases. J lost 6 bases, V lost 5 bases, and 15 bases had no gene match. The germline V gene encodes CDR1 MNHNS and CDR2 SASEGT. The CDR3 totals 16 residues. DNA for the CDR3: TGTGCCAGCAGTCCGAGGATGGGACTAGGGCTTCGCGAGCAGTACGTC. Protein: CASSPRMGLGLREQYV.

This clonotype has just a few counts. The chain recombines TRBV7-9 with TRBJ2-3, with D uncertain. CDR1 is SEHNR, CDR2 FQNEAQ, per germline (reference sequence). This CDR3 spans 12 amino acids. V was shortened by 7 bases and J by 5 bases, with 10 bases between the two germline ends. CDR3 in amino acids: CASIPWGDTQYF. The CDR3 nucleotides read TGTGCCAGCATTCCTTGGGGAGATACGCAGTATTTT.

This clonotype was counted a few times. The chain couples TRBV7-2 to TRBJ1-4, with a weak D call TRBD1 (5 bases). The V and J ends lost 5 bases and 7 bases respectively, with 11 bases between them. Germline assignment: CDR1 SGHTA and CDR2 FQGNSA. This CDR3 comprises 13 residues. For the CDR3, the DNA is TGTGCCAGCAGCCCGAACCAGGGTGAAAAACTGTTTTTT. Amino acid sequence: CASSPNQGEKLFF.

The chain joins TRBV5-1 to TRBJ2-7; 7 bases are a match to TRBD1. V was clipped by 4 bases and J by 1 base; unmatched bases: 5. The CDR3 is made up of 14 amino acids. Germline V CDR1 and CDR2: SGHRS, YFSETQ. Here the CDR3 reads CASSDDRASYEQYF. The CDR3 DNA reads TGCGCCAGCAGCGACGACAGGGCGTCCTACGAGCAGTACTTC.

This clonotype was seen only a few times. V and J are TRBV12-3 or TRBV12-4 and TRBJ2-7; 10 bases are shared with TRBD2. CDR3 length: 18 residues. V trimming: 1 base; J trimming: 2 bases; junction bases outside the gene matches: 11. The CDR3 nucleotides are TGTGCCAGCAGTTTAGGCTTGTTAGGGACTAGCGTTCCCTACGAGCAGTACTTC. Translation gives CASSLGLLGTSVPYEQYF.

V gene TRBV4-2 combines with J gene TRBJ2-3; 7 bases are a match to TRBD2. The junction had 6 bases not matched to a gene; V was cut back by 0 bases and J by 3 bases. The CDR3 runs 16 residues. Germline V gene lookup returns CDR1 LGHNA and CDR2 YNFKEQ. The CDR3 region is CASSQDGGSQTDTQYF. The CDR3 region has the DNA TGTGCCAGCAGCCAAGATGGCGGGAGTCAGACAGATACGCAGTATTTT.